This TCR beta chain was profiled in a study of identical twins. TCRdb redid the calling of the 5' RACE reads with MiXCR, one entry per CDR3 protein. The sample holds 300,000 to 350,000 distinct CDR3 sequences, 9% to 15% seen once. CDR1 is SEHNR and CDR2 is FQNEAQ in the germline V gene (reference sequence). The ends were cut back, 2 bases at V and 6 bases at J, with 7 bases in the middle. This CDR3 is built from 13 residues. The sample was also reused in another study, on yellow fever vaccine responses in identical twins.

The sequenced material came from CD8+ T cells sorted from blood. This sequence joins TRBV7-9 and TRBJ1-4; D remains ambiguous. This TCR was sampled from a young woman in good health. CDR3 DNA sequence: TGTGCCAGCAGCTTAAAGGAGGATGAAAAACTGTTTTTT. This translates into CASSLKEDEKLFF. Supplemented by reference TRBV7-9 and TRBJ1-4, the full variable domain reads DTGVSQNPRHKITKRGQNVTFRCDPISEHNRLYWYRQTLGQGPEFLTYFQNEAQLEKSRLLSDRFSAERPKGSFSTLEIQRTEQGDSAMYLCASSLKEDEKLFFGSGTQLSVL.